What follows is one T cell receptor beta chain and its context. Antigen specificity is unknown. The sample comes from a study of T cell responses to AZD1222 COVID-19 vaccine. The overall study: Second-dose recipients at about 4 or about 12 weeks were treated as one pooled group.

Notes on the study in general: After two AZD1222 doses, spike-specific TCR breadth and depth rose versus day 0. Within unmutated variant regions lay the reported targets of nearly half of spike-specific TCRs.

CDR3 length: 12 amino acids. The junction had 5 bases not matched to a gene; V was cut back by 5 bases and J by 8 bases. Germline CDR1 and CDR2: SGHAT and FQDESV (reference sequence). Sequenced by immunoSEQ multiplex PCR; TCRdb stores in-frame clones only, minus some. The data contain 66,000 or so clones, more than 85% of them seen just once; the ten biggest clones take up around 16%. The sequence was obtained from an adult in good health. The chain carries TRBV11-1 and TRBJ1-1; 7 bases are shared with TRBD1. The sample consisted of peripheral blood, taken on day 0 of AZD1222 vaccination. CDR3 nucleotides: TGTGCCAGCAGCGTAGACAGGGCGGAAGCTTTCTTT. This translates into CASSVDRAEAFF.